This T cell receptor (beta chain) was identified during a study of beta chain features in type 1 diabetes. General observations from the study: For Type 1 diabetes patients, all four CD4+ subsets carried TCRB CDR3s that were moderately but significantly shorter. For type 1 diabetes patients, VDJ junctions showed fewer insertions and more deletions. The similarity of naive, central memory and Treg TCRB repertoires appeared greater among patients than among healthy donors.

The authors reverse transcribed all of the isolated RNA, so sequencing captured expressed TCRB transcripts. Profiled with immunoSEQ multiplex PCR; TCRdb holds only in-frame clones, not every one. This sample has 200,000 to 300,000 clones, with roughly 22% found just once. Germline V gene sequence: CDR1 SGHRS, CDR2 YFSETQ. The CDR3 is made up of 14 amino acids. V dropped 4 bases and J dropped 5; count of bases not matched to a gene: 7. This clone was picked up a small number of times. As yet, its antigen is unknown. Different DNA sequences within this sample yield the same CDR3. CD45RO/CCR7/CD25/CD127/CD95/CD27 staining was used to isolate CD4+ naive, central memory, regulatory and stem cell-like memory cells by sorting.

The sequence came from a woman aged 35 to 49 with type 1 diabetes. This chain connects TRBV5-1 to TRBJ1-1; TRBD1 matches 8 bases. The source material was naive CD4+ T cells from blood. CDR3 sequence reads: CASSPGQGGTEAFF. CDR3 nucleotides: TGCGCCAGCAGCCCAGGACAGGGCGGAACTGAAGCTTTCTTT.